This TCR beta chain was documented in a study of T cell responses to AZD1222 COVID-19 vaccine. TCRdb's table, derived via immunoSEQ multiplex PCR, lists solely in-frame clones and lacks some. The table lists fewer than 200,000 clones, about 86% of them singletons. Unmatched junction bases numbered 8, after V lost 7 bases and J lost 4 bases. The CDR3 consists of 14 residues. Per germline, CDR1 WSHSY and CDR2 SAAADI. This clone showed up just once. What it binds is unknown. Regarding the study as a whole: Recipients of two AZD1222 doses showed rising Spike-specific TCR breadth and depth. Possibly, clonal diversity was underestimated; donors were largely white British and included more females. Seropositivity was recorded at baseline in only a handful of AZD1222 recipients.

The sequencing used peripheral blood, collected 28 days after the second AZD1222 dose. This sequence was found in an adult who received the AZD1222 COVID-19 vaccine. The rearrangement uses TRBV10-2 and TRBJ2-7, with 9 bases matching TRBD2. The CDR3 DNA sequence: TGCGCCAGCAATTGGGAGCGGGGGGCTTACGAGCAGTACTTC. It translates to CASNWERGAYEQYF.